This T cell receptor (beta chain) was recovered during a study of T cell clonality in common variable immunodeficiency. Each donor provided 5 to 8 ml of heparinized whole blood. This clone came up many times. The target antigen is unknown. The CDR3 end is not reached by the read, which stops 3 residues before it; the germline J gene fills it in. TCRdb keeps only in-frame clones here, not all; method: immunoSEQ multiplex PCR. Singletons are absent from the sample, which has about 64,000 clones. CDR1 MDHEN and CDR2 SYDVKM come from the germline V gene. V dropped 4 bases and J dropped 7 bases, with 11 bases sitting between them. CDR3 size: 13 residues. Regarding the study as a whole: CVID subjects shared fewer TCRbeta clones than healthy controls did. Reportedly, TCR beta sequences from common variable immunodeficiency showed fewer deletions and N-nucleotide insertions.

What was sequenced was peripheral blood mononuclear cells. This TCR derives from a person aged 18 to 70 in good health. This chain connects TRBV28 to TRBJ2-1; D unclear. The covered CDR3 bases are TGTGCCAGCAGTTGGGCTGAAGGGAATGAG. This sequence encodes CASSWAEGNE. The complete CDR3 sequence is CASSWAEGNEQFF. Full variable domain (rest looked up from reference TRBV28 and TRBJ2-1): DVKVTQSSRYLVKRTGEKVFLECVQDMDHENMFWYRQDPGLGLRLIYFSYDVKMKEKGDIPEGYSVSREKKERFSLILESASTNQTSMYLCASSWAEGNEQFFGPGTRLTVL.